This TCR beta chain is drawn from a study of cytomegalovirus exposure and HLA in healthy donors. Study context: A subsequent analysis stated that the 120 or so validation repertoires were run on the same platform as the approximately 700 first-cohort repertoires.

Of note for this clone: Its specificity is not known.

Study-wide results and caveats: High sensitivity and specificity were reportedly achieved when the classifier diagnosed cytomegalovirus status. First-cohort TCR clusters were later found to tend to co-occur in the roughly 130 validation repertoires. The study labeled under 200 TCR beta chains cytomegalovirus-associated.

The ends lost 0 bases at V and 12 bases at J; junction bases unmatched: 10. The germline CDR1 and CDR2 sequences are SGHNT and YENEEA. The CDR3 runs to 14 residues. TCRdb's copy holds only in-frame clones and misses some; the assay was immunoSEQ multiplex PCR. The table has some 83,000 clones, roughly 95% seen once. The TCR sequence derives from a young woman in good health and CMV-seropositive. The V gene is TRBV11-3, the J gene TRBJ1-2, with 7 bases that match TRBD1. Sequenced material: PBMCs. CDR3 nucleotide sequence: TGTGCCAGCAGCTTAGAGAGGACAGGCGCCAACCACACCTTC. It yields the protein CASSLERTGANHTF.